The source of this T cell receptor (beta chain) is a study of T cell changes during pregnancy in multiple sclerosis. V dropped 2 bases and J dropped 6; count of bases not matched to a gene: 10. CDR1 is MGHRA and CDR2 is YSYEKL in the germline V gene. The CDR3 sequence is 17 residues long. Generated by immunoSEQ multiplex PCR, the TCRdb table keeps only in-frame clones and is missing some. This table holds about 100,000 clones, 90% to 95% found once. Sequencing was performed on peripheral blood, taken before pregnancy. This rearrangement joins TRBV4-1 to TRBJ2-3; 11 nucleotides agree with TRBD2. The receptor was derived from a female donor with multiple sclerosis, enrolled in a pregnancy study. CDR3 sequence reads: CASSQYDSGRAGDTQYF. CDR3 nucleotide sequence: TGCGCCAGCAGCCAATACGATAGCGGGAGGGCGGGGGATACGCAGTATTTT.